This T cell receptor beta chain was obtained from a study of blood T cell repertoires in COVID-19. The method was immunoSEQ multiplex PCR; TCRdb's version includes in-frame clones alone and lacks a portion of them. The table includes under 150,000 clones, 85% detected once. V lost 4 bases and J lost 11, with 15 bases in between. This CDR3 has 13 residues. Germline V gene data show CDR1 as MNHEY and CDR2 as SVGEGT. The rearrangement links TRBV6-2 or TRBV6-3 to TRBJ2-1, with a possible D match to TRBD1 (6 bases). The source of this sequence is a man aged 35 to 55 with acute or convalescent COVID-19. Source material: peripheral blood. The CDR3 nucleotides are TGTGCCAGCAGTTCCCCTATAGACAGGAAGCAGTTCTTC. Translation gives CASSSPIDRKQFF.